The 8 T cell receptor beta chains presented below share a single source sample, sequenced in a study of brain T cells in children with intractable seizures. Clones were read by immunoSEQ multiplex PCR, and TCRdb kept only the in-frame ones, dropping some. This table has over 95,000 clones, 90% to 95% appearing once. Source: peripheral blood, taken at surgery. These receptors came from a boy under two years old with hemimegalencephaly and intractable seizures.

V gene TRBV25-1 combines with J gene TRBJ1-2, with a tentative D call TRBD1 (5 bases). Germline assignment: CDR1 MGHDK and CDR2 SYGVNS. With 5 bases removed from V and 6 bases from J, the gap between germline ends came to 22 bases. The CDR3 runs 16 residues. Here the CDR3 DNA reads TGTGCCAGCAGTCCTTACGGGACCGACGGGTCCCATGGCTACACCTTC. This codes for CASSPYGTDGSHGYTF.

This chain joins TRBV27 and TRBJ2-7; D may be TRBD2 (6 bases). The ends were cut back, 5 bases at V and 0 bases at J, with 17 bases in the middle. Per germline, CDR1 MNHEY and CDR2 SMNVEV (reference sequence). CDR3 length: 16 amino acids. CDR3 sequence: CASSPLGRSDSYEQYF. CDR3 nucleotide sequence: TGTGCCAGCAGTCCCCTGGGGAGGTCCGACTCCTACGAGCAGTACTTC.

This chain uses TRBV5-5 with TRBJ2-7, with 8 positions matching TRBD1. The CDR3 length is 14 residues. Trimming took 4 bases from V and 3 from J; bases not matched to a gene: 6. CDR1 is SGHKS and CDR2 is YYEKEE in the germline V gene (reference sequence). CDR3 coding DNA: TGTGCCAGCAGCCCAGACAGGGGAAACTACGAGCAGTACTTC. It encodes CASSPDRGNYEQYF.

The chain couples TRBV3-1 (or the pseudogene TRBV3-2) to TRBJ2-5, with 10 bases identical to TRBD2. The J segment lost 2 bases and the V segment lost 5 bases, leaving 5 bases of the junction unmatched. The CDR3 extends over 15 amino acids. CDR1 and CDR2 (germline): LGHDT, YNNKEL (reference sequence). CDR3 sequence reads: CASSSRTSGQETQYF. In nucleotides, the CDR3 is TGTGCCAGCAGCAGCCGGACTAGCGGTCAAGAGACCCAGTACTTC.

V and J are TRBV24-1 and TRBJ1-2, with D unclear. Trimming took off 9 bases at V and 7 bases at J, with 20 bases between the two ends. Germline V CDR1 and CDR2: KGHDR, SFDVKD. This CDR3 spans 14 amino acids. CDR3 bases: TGTGCCACCGCCACGGGCGGGGAGGGAGGTGGCTACACCTTC. As protein: CATATGGEGGGYTF.

This clone was observed a handful of times. This rearrangement joins TRBV6-5 to TRBJ2-1; 8 nucleotides agree with TRBD2. J was trimmed by 10 bases and V by 4 bases; bases with no gene match: 9. Per germline, CDR1 MNHEY and CDR2 SVGAGI. The CDR3 has 14 amino acids. CDR3 in DNA: TGTGCCAGCAGTTGGACTAGCAACCTTTCCGAGCAGTTCTTC. Its protein is CASSWTSNLSEQFF.

This CDR3 reads CASSTGTGPYNEQFF. The CDR3, as DNA: TGTGCCAGCTCCACCGGGACAGGACCTTACAATGAGCAGTTCTTC. The chain is built from TRBV2 and TRBJ2-1, with 8 nucleotides matching TRBD1. The CDR3 is made up of 15 amino acids. The J segment lost 4 bases and the V segment lost 8 bases, leaving 10 bases of the junction unmatched. Germline loops: CDR1 SNHLY, CDR2 FYNNEI.

This chain links TRBV27 with TRBJ2-2, with a tentative D call TRBD2 (6 bases). The CDR3 covers 16 residues. Germline V CDR1 and CDR2: MNHEY, SMNVEV (reference sequence). The V end lost 3 bases, the J end lost 3 bases, and 14 bases lay between the germline ends. CDR3 DNA: TGTGCCAGCAGTTTCCTGCGGACTACTCACACCGGGGAGCTGTTTTTT. Translated, it gives CASSFLRTTHTGELFF.